Presented here are 9 T cell receptor beta chains from one specimen sequenced in a study of brain T cells in children with intractable seizures. The method was immunoSEQ multiplex PCR; TCRdb's version includes in-frame clones alone and lacks a portion of them. Of fewer than 150,000 clones listed, around 94% were seen once; the top ten hold 3.8%. The input for sequencing was peripheral blood, taken at surgery. All receptors derive from a boy in the first two years of life with hemimegalencephaly and intractable seizures.

The rearrangement joins TRBV4-2 to TRBJ2-2; a weak D match, TRBD2 (6 bases). V gave up 5 bases and J gave up 1 base, with 14 bases separating them. The CDR3 spans 16 residues. Germline CDR1 is LGHNA and CDR2 is YNFKEQ. CDR3 bases: TGTGCCAGCAGCGGGCCGGGGGACCGGAACACCGGGGAGCTGTTTTTT. Protein sequence: CASSGPGDRNTGELFF.

The chain is built from TRBV27 and TRBJ1-2; maybe TRBD1 (6 bases). V was shortened by 3 bases and J by 1 base, with 9 bases between the two germline ends. Germline V CDR1 and CDR2: MNHEY, SMNVEV (reference sequence). The CDR3 spans 14 residues. CDR3 sequence: CASSLDRYNYGYTF. As DNA, the CDR3 is TGTGCCAGCAGTTTGGACAGATATAACTATGGCTACACCTTC.

The chain carries TRBV5-4 and TRBJ2-2; D gene unclear. The germline V and J ends were trimmed by 0 bases and 2 bases, with 5 bases remaining between them. CDR1 is SGHNT, CDR2 YYREEE, per germline (reference sequence). The CDR3 sequence is 14 residues long. The CDR3 is CASSLAPNTGELFF. The CDR3, as DNA: TGTGCCAGCAGCTTGGCCCCAAACACCGGGGAGCTGTTTTTT.

This rearrangement joins TRBV2 to TRBJ2-1; maybe TRBD1 (6 bases). Germline CDR1 and CDR2: SNHLY and FYNNEI. Trimming cost V 7 bases and J 4 bases, with 11 bases left between them. The CDR3 loop spans 13 amino acids. This CDR3 is CASTKDSYNEQFF. The CDR3 nucleotides are TGTGCCAGCACAAAGGACAGTTACAATGAGCAGTTCTTC. The entire variable domain, with the rest obtained from reference TRBV2 and TRBJ2-1, is as follows: EPEVTQTPSHQVTQMGQEVILRCVPISNHLYFYWYRQILGQKVEFLVSFYNNEISEKSEIFDDQFSVERPDGSNFTLKIRSTKLEDSAMYFCASTKDSYNEQFFGPGTRLTVL.

The chain employs TRBV21-1 and TRBJ1-2. TRBV21-1 is tagged as a pseudogene. This CDR3 has 15 amino acids. As DNA, the CDR3 is TGTGCCAGCAGCCGCCGACACCGGGGAAGCGCCGGCTACACCTTC. Protein product: CASSRRHRGSAGYTF.

The chain is built from TRBV11-3 and TRBJ2-2; no reliable D call. CDR1 and CDR2 (germline): SGHNT, YENEEA. This CDR3 region has 12 residues. Trimming shortened V by 3 bases and J by 6 bases, and 5 bases separated the two germline ends. The DNA for the CDR3 is TGTGCCAGCAGCTTCGGAGCCGGGGAGCTGTTTTTT. Translated: CASSFGAGELFF.

The V gene is TRBV18, the J gene TRBJ2-1, with a tentative D call TRBD2 (5 bases). Trimming shortened V by 5 bases and J by 7 bases, and 12 bases separated the two germline ends. This CDR3 is built from 13 residues. CDR1 is KGHSH, CDR2 LQKENI, per germline. In nucleotides, the CDR3 is TGTGCCAGCTCAGGACTCGCTCCTAATGAGCAGTTCTTC. It is translated as CASSGLAPNEQFF.

The gene calls are TRBV4-3 and TRBJ2-4; D assignment may be TRBD1 or TRBD2 (5 bases each). Germline V gene lookup returns CDR1 LGHNA and CDR2 YSLEER. The V end was cut by 0 bases, the J end by 0 bases, with 9 bases between. The CDR3 consists of 16 residues. DNA of the CDR3: TGCGCCAGCAGCCAAGACGGGGCACTAGCCAAAAACATTCAGTACTTC. Translation: CASSQDGALAKNIQYF.

The chain recombines TRBV5-4 with TRBJ2-1; TRBD2 might be the D (6 bases). The V gene lost 3 bases and the J gene lost 4 bases, with 14 bases spanning the gap. The CDR3 is 15 amino acids. Per germline, CDR1 SGHNT and CDR2 YYREEE (reference sequence). The CDR3 region is CASSWGGLKYNEQFF. CDR3 bases: TGTGCCAGCAGCTGGGGCGGACTAAAGTACAATGAGCAGTTCTTC. The full variable domain, completed using reference TRBV5-4 and TRBJ2-1, is ETGVTQSPTHLIKTRGQQVTLRCSSQSGHNTVSWYQQALGQGPQFIFQYYREEENGRGNFPPRFSGLQFPNYSSELNVNALELDDSALYLCASSWGGLKYNEQFFGPGTRLTVL.